One and the same sample provided the 9 T cell receptor beta chains below, sequenced in a study of technical replicates of blood from a handful of donors. Sequencing was performed with immunoSEQ multiplex PCR; in TCRdb, only in-frame clones are kept and a portion is missing. This sample carries fewer than 100,000 clones, approximately 89% of them seen once, and the ten largest clones take 0.41%. The sequencing sample was made of T cells isolated from PBMCs. These receptors all stem from a human donor in good health.

The rearrangement joins TRBV15 to TRBJ2-2, with TRBD2 identical over 9 bases. The CDR3 is 16 residues long. Trimming cost V 3 bases and J 4 bases; bases outside gene matches: 6. The germline V gene has CDR1 LNHNV and CDR2 YYDKDF (reference sequence). The CDR3 nucleotides are TGTGCCACCAGCAGGACCACTAGCGGGTTCACCGGGGAGCTGTTTTTT. Its protein product is CATSRTTSGFTGELFF.

This chain joins TRBV19 and TRBJ1-3; TRBD1 might be the D (5 bases). V lost 8 bases and J lost 0, with 14 bases in between. This CDR3 comprises 15 residues. CDR1 is LNHDA and CDR2 is SQIVND in the germline V gene (reference sequence). CDR3 in amino acids: CASSEQVYSGNTIYF. The CDR3 DNA follows: TGTGCCAGTTCCGAACAGGTTTACTCTGGAAACACCATATATTTT.

The chain recombines TRBV28 with TRBJ1-1; D ambiguous. The CDR3 runs to 12 residues. CDR1 is MDHEN and CDR2 is SYDVKM in the germline V gene. Deletions cut 5 bases from V and 5 bases from J, with 9 bases between. The CDR3: CASSEYGTEAFF. CDR3 DNA: TGTGCCAGCAGTGAGTATGGTACTGAAGCTTTCTTT.

The chain carries TRBV14 and TRBJ1-1; D gene uncertain. The V end lost 4 bases, the J end lost 0 bases, and 6 bases lay between the germline ends. CDR1 and CDR2 from the germline V gene are SGHDN and FVKESK. This CDR3 is 13 amino acids long. CDR3 residues: CASSLYMNTEAFF. The CDR3 region has the DNA TGTGCCAGCAGCCTCTATATGAACACTGAAGCTTTCTTT.

The V call is TRBV19, the J call TRBJ2-5; D gene unclear. Germline-derived CDR1 and CDR2 are LNHDA and SQIVND (reference sequence). Trimming stripped 7 bases from V and 3 bases from J, with 12 bases between. CDR3 size: 13 residues. CDR3 DNA sequence: TGTGCCAGTAAATTGGCCCAGAAAGAGACCCAGTACTTC. Its translation is CASKLAQKETQYF.

The chain carries TRBV10-2 and TRBJ1-2, with a tentative D call TRBD1 (5 bases). V gave up 7 bases and J gave up 8 bases, with 14 bases separating them. Per the germline V gene, CDR1 is WSHSY and CDR2 is SAAADI. This CDR3 is 12 amino acids long. The CDR3 sequence: CASIGEFDGYTF. The CDR3 coding sequence is TGCGCCAGCATAGGGGAATTTGACGGCTACACCTTC.

The chain joins TRBV11-3 to TRBJ2-7; TRBD1 matches 7 bases. The CDR3 is 15 amino acids. From germline, CDR1 is SGHNT and CDR2 YENEEA. Germline trimming cut 1 base from V and 7 bases from J; bases unmatched to any gene: 10. In nucleotides, the CDR3 is TGTGCCAGCAGCTTAGGGACAGGAAGAGGAGATGAGCAGTACTTC. Its protein is CASSLGTGRGDEQYF.

The chain carries TRBV28 and TRBJ1-1; D is perhaps TRBD1 (6 bases). Germline assignment: CDR1 MDHEN and CDR2 SYDVKM. Trimming pared 6 bases from V and 1 base from J, leaving 18 bases between. The CDR3 totals 16 residues. The CDR3 DNA reads TGTGCCAGCAGCCCCTGGGGGGGGGCCGGGAACACTGAAGCTTTCTTT. Protein: CASSPWGGAGNTEAFF.

The chain recombines TRBV7-2 with TRBJ2-7; TRBD2 might be the D (6 bases). V lost 3 bases to trimming and J lost 3 bases, with 15 bases between them. Germline lookup yields CDR1 SGHTA and CDR2 FQGNSA. The length of the CDR3 is 15 residues. The CDR3 spells CASSFPPGRGYEQYF. The CDR3 DNA follows: TGTGCCAGCAGCTTTCCCCCCGGGCGGGGCTACGAGCAGTACTTC.